This TCR beta chain was observed in a study of T cell responses to AZD1222 COVID-19 vaccine. In the study overall: Pooled in the analysis were second doses at about 4 or about 12 weeks. Study-level results: Across spike, vaccine-associated CD4 TCRs were found, dominant at 160-218 and 743-854.

A word on this clone: Its antigen is as yet unknown.

The protocol was immunoSEQ multiplex PCR, while the TCRdb copy is restricted to in-frame clones and leaves out a portion. The sample has 150,000 or so clones, 80% to 90% seen once. V lost 1 base and J lost 5; bases outside the gene matches: 9. The CDR3 has 17 residues. The V gene's germline CDR1 is LNHNV and CDR2 YYDKDF (reference sequence). Material: peripheral blood, obtained on day 0 of AZD1222 vaccination. The V and J genes are TRBV15 and TRBJ2-2; 8 bases line up with TRBD1. This clonotype was obtained from an adult in good health. The CDR3 protein is CATSRVGRGLITGELFF. The CDR3 DNA reads as TGTGCCACCAGCAGAGTCGGCAGGGGGCTGATTACCGGGGAGCTGTTTTTT.